Listed below are T cell receptor beta chains from one sample, sequenced in a study of T cells expressing NK-cell markers. TCRdb reanalyzed the 5' RACE reads and collapses them to one entry per CDR3 protein, without DNA. This repertoire comprises 440,000 or so distinct CDR3 sequences; its ten largest clones make up under 7.5%. Sequencing was performed on blood T cells: a sorted CD56 or NKG2C T cell subset, CD4+ or CD8+ T cells, or bulk PBMC T cells (not recorded which). The receptors were sampled from a woman between 18 and 69 years old in good health. CDR3s include the opening cysteine and the closing phenylalanine or tryptophan.

cdr3_aa,j_call,v_call
CSGQGVNTGELFF,TRBJ2-2,TRBV29-1
CASSLSWAGLDYGYTF,TRBJ1-2,TRBV5-5
CASTTGVSSYNEQFF,TRBJ2-1,TRBV6-2/TRBV6-3
CASSWAEYNEQFF,TRBJ2-1,TRBV5-8
CAISNEREWIGELFF,TRBJ2-2,TRBV10-3
CASSSAGTGVRNTIYF,TRBJ1-3,TRBV12-3/TRBV12-4
CASQPGTGYNEQFF,TRBJ2-1,TRBV4-3
CASSVDVAGLLHF,TRBJ1-6,TRBV9
CAINGQGPPEGSPLHF,TRBJ1-6,TRBV10-3
CSAPEPLGTGELFF,TRBJ2-2,TRBV20-1
CATSDRGQGAGEQYF,TRBJ2-7,TRBV24-1
CASSYRGLAGPWGTDTQYF,TRBJ2-3,TRBV6-5
CSAPREGASQETQYF,TRBJ2-5,TRBV20-1
CASSQDGWDSSNEKLFF,TRBJ1-4,TRBV3-1
CATSREDSPTNEKLFF,TRBJ1-4,TRBV15
CASSWNSYSNQPQHF,TRBJ1-5,TRBV12-3/TRBV12-4
CASSEVGGPNTGELFF,TRBJ2-2,TRBV25-1
CASSLVLGTANTGELFF,TRBJ2-2,TRBV12-3/TRBV12-4
CASSLVVTYTGELFF,TRBJ2-2,TRBV7-2
CSAREGPSSYNEQFF,TRBJ2-1,TRBV20-1
CASSLAPGLDLETQYF,TRBJ2-5,TRBV7-9
CATSRGFGPTDTQYF,TRBJ2-3,TRBV15
CAWSAGTGTGQPQHF,TRBJ1-5,TRBV30
CASSSGLRANVLTF,TRBJ2-6,TRBV7-2
CASSLGQGASGPEAFF,TRBJ1-1,TRBV7-9
CASGLGQGGYSPLHF,TRBJ1-6,TRBV12-5
CAISESGGNEKLFF,TRBJ1-4,TRBV10-3
CASSYSGVGETQYF,TRBJ2-5,TRBV6-5
CASSPRTGPTDTQYF,TRBJ2-3,TRBV12-3/TRBV12-4
CASYPGQGGTQYF,TRBJ2-5,TRBV25-1
CASSPTTGVRTDTQYF,TRBJ2-3,TRBV7-3